Below are 12 T cell receptor beta chains sequenced from a single sample in a study of blood T cell repertoires in COVID-19. Profiling relied on immunoSEQ multiplex PCR, and the TCRdb table lists in-frame clones only, not all of them. This sample has some 240,000 clones, with around 89% found just once. Sequenced material: peripheral blood. The source is a woman aged 60-75 years with COVID-19, enrolled during active disease.

The chain carries TRBV5-1 and TRBJ1-2, with a possible D match to TRBD1 (6 bases). Germline CDR1 SGHRS, CDR2 YFSETQ. Trimming pared 0 bases from V and 5 bases from J, leaving 11 bases between. The CDR3 extends over 14 amino acids. The CDR3 is CASSLEVGAYGYTF. CDR3 sequence (DNA): TGCGCCAGCAGCTTGGAGGTGGGGGCGTATGGCTACACCTTC. Based on the CDR3 plus reference TRBV5-1 and TRBJ1-2, the full variable domain is KAGVTQTPRYLIKTRGQQVTLSCSPISGHRSVSWYQQTPGQGLQFLFEYFSETQRNKGNFPGRFSGRQFSNSRSEMNVSTLELGDSALYLCASSLEVGAYGYTFGSGTRLTVV.

A few counts support this clone. V is TRBV7-9 and J is TRBJ1-2, with D hard to call. Germline loops: CDR1 SEHNR, CDR2 FQNEAQ (reference sequence). This CDR3 contains 12 residues. With 5 bases removed from V and 5 bases from J, the gap between germline ends came to 9 bases. In DNA form, the CDR3 reads TGTGCCAGCAGCGCGACATCGTATGGCTACACCTTC. Protein: CASSATSYGYTF. The entire variable domain, with the rest obtained from reference TRBV7-9 and TRBJ1-2, is as follows: DTGVSQNPRHKITKRGQNVTFRCDPISEHNRLYWYRQTLGQGPEFLTYFQNEAQLEKSRLLSDRFSAERPKGSFSTLEIQRTEQGDSAMYLCASSATSYGYTFGSGTRLTVV.

Worth noting for this clone: Germline is not matched at one junction end, which may reflect a read error. The genes are TRBV5-6 and TRBJ1-2, with a weak D call TRBD1 (6 bases). The CDR3 has 18 residues. Germline CDR1 SGHDT, CDR2 YYEEEE. CDR3 sequence (DNA): TGTGCCAGCAACTTGGTATACCCAGGGGATGCTCCTAACTATGGCTACACCTTC. Its protein product is CASNLVYPGDAPNYGYTF.

CDR3 loop: CASSQDGQAFAGETQYF. DNA of the CDR3: TGTGCCAGCAGCCAAGATGGTCAGGCGTTCGCAGGGGAGACCCAGTACTTC. The chain links TRBV4-2 to TRBJ2-5, with TRBD1 as a possible D gene (5 bases). Germline values: CDR1 LGHNA, CDR2 YNFKEQ. V was trimmed by 0 bases and J by 5 bases, leaving 19 bases between them. The CDR3 has 17 amino acids.

This clone was counted a single time. The CDR3 sequence: CASRRGLAKLSTDTQYF. In nucleotides, the CDR3 is TGTGCCAGCAGGCGGGGACTAGCGAAACTTAGCACAGATACGCAGTATTTT. The rearrangement links TRBV3-1 (or the pseudogene TRBV3-2) to TRBJ2-3; 10 bases fit TRBD2. V shed 6 bases and J 0 bases; nucleotides not matched to a gene: 9. This CDR3 region has 17 residues. From germline, CDR1 is LGHDT and CDR2 YNNKEL (reference sequence).

The chain has TRBV6-1 and TRBJ1-1; no reliable D call. V was trimmed by 0 bases and J by 4 bases, leaving 9 bases between them. The V gene's germline CDR1 is MNHNS and CDR2 SASEGT. The CDR3 consists of 14 residues. CDR3 in DNA: TGTGCCAGCAGTGAAGCGCGGGTTTCCACTGAAGCTTTCTTT. Translated: CASSEARVSTEAFF.

The genes are TRBV3-1 (or the pseudogene TRBV3-2) and TRBJ2-3; the match to TRBD2 covers 7 bases. There are 17 residues in the CDR3. The germline gives CDR1 LGHDT, CDR2 YNNKEL (reference sequence). V dropped 1 base and J dropped 0; count of bases not matched to a gene: 7. Here the CDR3 reads CASSQAGGAASTDTQYF. The CDR3 DNA reads as TGTGCCAGCAGCCAAGCGGGGGGAGCTGCTAGCACAGATACGCAGTATTTT.

This chain joins TRBV2 and TRBJ2-1; D possibly corresponds to TRBD1 (6 bases). The germline V gene encodes CDR1 SNHLY and CDR2 FYNNEI. The length of the CDR3 is 14 residues. V was trimmed by 5 bases and J by 11 bases, leaving 19 bases between them. This CDR3 reads CASSIGTLTGKQFF. The CDR3 nucleotides are TGTGCCAGCAGTATCGGGACGCTTACAGGGAAGCAGTTCTTC.

This rearrangement joins TRBV5-4 to TRBJ2-7; unclear D gene. Germline CDR1 is SGHNT and CDR2 is YYREEE (reference sequence). V was cut by 4 bases and J by 3 bases, with 14 bases left in between. The CDR3 contains 14 residues. For the CDR3, the DNA is TGTGCCAGCAGCCCTTCACCTGGCTTCTACGAGCAGTACTTC. Translation gives CASSPSPGFYEQYF.

The V gene is TRBV29-1, the J gene TRBJ2-3; 9 positions agree with TRBD1. Per the germline V gene, CDR1 is SQVTM and CDR2 is ANQGSEA. This CDR3 contains 14 residues. V was clipped by 0 bases and J by 4 bases; unmatched bases: 2. The DNA of the CDR3 is TGCAGCGTTGAAGACCGGACAGGGGCAGATACGCAGTATTTT. It yields the protein CSVEDRTGADTQYF.

The genes are TRBV19 and TRBJ2-4; the D gene is possibly TRBD1 (6 bases). Germline values: CDR1 LNHDA, CDR2 SQIVND (reference sequence). The V end was cut by 3 bases, the J end by 3 bases, with 18 bases between. The CDR3 loop spans 17 amino acids. The CDR3 loop reads CASSIEDRPFSKNIQYF. CDR3 bases: TGTGCCAGTAGTATCGAGGACAGACCTTTCAGCAAAAACATTCAGTACTTC. The full variable domain, rest sourced from reference TRBV19 and TRBJ2-4, is DGGITQSPKYLFRKEGQNVTLSCEQNLNHDAMYWYRQDPGQGLRLIYYSQIVNDFQKGDIAEGYSVSREKKESFPLTVTSAQKNPTAFYLCASSIEDRPFSKNIQYFGAGTRLSVL.

This sequence joins TRBV6-2 or TRBV6-3 and TRBJ2-7, with 7 bases aligning to TRBD2. This CDR3 comprises 12 residues. V gave up 5 bases and J gave up 8 bases; unmatched junction bases: 6. Germline V gives CDR1 MNHEY, CDR2 SVGEGT. CDR3 region: CASSNRGGQQYF. CDR3 in DNA: TGTGCCAGCAGTAATCGCGGGGGTCAGCAGTACTTC.